This T cell receptor (beta chain) was identified during a study of CD8 T cells in Susac syndrome. General study findings and limits: It was acknowledged by the study that relatively few individuals were included in its TCR sequencing and HLA analysis.

It was with random hexamers that 0.5 to 1 ug RNA was reverse transcribed. TCRdb reanalysed the immunoSEQ multiplex PCR reads using MiXCR and keeps one entry per CDR3 protein. The sample has 95,000 to 150,000 distinct CDR3 sequences; approximately 95% are singletons. Regarding this clonotype: The antigen remains undetermined.

CDR3 length equals 13 residues. Per the germline V gene, CDR1 is SGHDN and CDR2 is FVKESK. V was trimmed by 1 base and J by 7 bases, leaving 8 bases between them. This TCR came from a human donor with multiple sclerosis. Sequences were obtained from CD8+ T cells from PBMCs. This sequence joins TRBV14 and TRBJ2-1; unclear D gene. CDR3 DNA: TGTGCCAGCAGCCAAGGGCAGCAAAATGAGCAGTTCTTC. Translation gives CASSQGQQNEQFF.